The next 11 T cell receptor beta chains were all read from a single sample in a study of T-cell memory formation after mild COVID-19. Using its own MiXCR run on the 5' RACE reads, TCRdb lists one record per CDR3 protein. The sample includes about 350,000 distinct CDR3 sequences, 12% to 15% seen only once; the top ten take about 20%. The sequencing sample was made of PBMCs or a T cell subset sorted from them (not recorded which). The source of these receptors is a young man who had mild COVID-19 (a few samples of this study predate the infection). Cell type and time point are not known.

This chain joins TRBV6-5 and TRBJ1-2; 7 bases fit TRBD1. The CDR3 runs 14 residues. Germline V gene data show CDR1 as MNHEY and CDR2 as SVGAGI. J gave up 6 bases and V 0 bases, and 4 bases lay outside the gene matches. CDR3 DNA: TGTGCCAGCAGTTACTCGAACAGGGGACATGGCTACACCTTC. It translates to CASSYSNRGHGYTF.

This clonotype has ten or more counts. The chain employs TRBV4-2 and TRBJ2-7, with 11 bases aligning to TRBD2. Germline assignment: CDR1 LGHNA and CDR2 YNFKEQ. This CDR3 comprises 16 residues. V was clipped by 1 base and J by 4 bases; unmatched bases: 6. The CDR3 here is CASSQALSGGAYEQYF. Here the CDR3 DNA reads TGTGCCAGCAGCCAAGCGCTTAGCGGGGGGGCGTACGAGCAGTACTTC.

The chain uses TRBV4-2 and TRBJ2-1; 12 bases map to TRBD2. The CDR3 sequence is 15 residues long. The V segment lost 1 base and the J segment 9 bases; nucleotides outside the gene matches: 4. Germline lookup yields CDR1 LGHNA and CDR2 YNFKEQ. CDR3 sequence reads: CASSQVTSGGTEQFF. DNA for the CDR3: TGTGCCAGCAGCCAAGTAACTAGCGGGGGGACTGAGCAGTTCTTC.

The CDR3 here is CASSAGGYGYTF. CDR3 in DNA: TGTGCCAGCAGCGCCGGAGGATATGGCTACACCTTC. The V call is TRBV7-9, the J call TRBJ1-2, with D uncertain. Trimming stripped 5 bases from V and 5 bases from J, with 9 bases between. The CDR3 is made up of 12 amino acids. Germline loops: CDR1 SEHNR, CDR2 FQNEAQ (reference sequence).

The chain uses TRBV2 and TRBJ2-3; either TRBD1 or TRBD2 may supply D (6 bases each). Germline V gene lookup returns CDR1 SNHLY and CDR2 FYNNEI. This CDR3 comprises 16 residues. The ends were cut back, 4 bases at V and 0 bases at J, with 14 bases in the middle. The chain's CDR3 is CASSGPGALSTDTQYF. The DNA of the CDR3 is TGTGCCAGCAGTGGCCCGGGGGCCCTTAGCACAGATACGCAGTATTTT.

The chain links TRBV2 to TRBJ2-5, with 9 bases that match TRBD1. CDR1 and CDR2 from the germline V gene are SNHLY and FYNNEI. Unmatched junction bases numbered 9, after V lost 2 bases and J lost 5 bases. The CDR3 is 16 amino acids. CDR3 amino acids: CASSELPGQGFETQYF. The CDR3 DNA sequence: TGTGCCAGCAGTGAACTTCCGGGACAGGGATTCGAGACCCAGTACTTC.

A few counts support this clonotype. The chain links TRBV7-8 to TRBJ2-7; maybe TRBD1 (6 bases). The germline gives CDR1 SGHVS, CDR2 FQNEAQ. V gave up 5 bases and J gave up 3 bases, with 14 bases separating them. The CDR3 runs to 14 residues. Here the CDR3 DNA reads TGTGCCAGCAGCGGGGACACTGGATACTACGAGCAGTACGTC. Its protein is CASSGDTGYYEQYV.

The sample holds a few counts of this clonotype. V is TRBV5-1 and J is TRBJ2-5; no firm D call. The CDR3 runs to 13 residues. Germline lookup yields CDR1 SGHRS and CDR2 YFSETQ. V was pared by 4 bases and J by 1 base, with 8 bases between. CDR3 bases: TGCGCCAGCAGCCAACACCTCCAAGAGACCCAGTACTTC. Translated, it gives CASSQHLQETQYF.

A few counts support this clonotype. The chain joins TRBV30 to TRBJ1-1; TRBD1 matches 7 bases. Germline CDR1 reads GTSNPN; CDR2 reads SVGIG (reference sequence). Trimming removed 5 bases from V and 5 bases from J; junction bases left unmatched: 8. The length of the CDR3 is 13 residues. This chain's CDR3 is CAWASGGGTEAFF. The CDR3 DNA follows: TGTGCCTGGGCCTCAGGGGGAGGAACTGAAGCTTTCTTT.

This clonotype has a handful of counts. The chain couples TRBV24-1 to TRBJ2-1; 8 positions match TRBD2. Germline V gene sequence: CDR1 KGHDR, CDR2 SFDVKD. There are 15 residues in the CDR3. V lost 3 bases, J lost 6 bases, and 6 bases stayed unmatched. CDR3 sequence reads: CATSDPGLGSNEQFF. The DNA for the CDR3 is TGTGCCACCAGTGATCCGGGACTAGGCTCCAATGAGCAGTTCTTC.

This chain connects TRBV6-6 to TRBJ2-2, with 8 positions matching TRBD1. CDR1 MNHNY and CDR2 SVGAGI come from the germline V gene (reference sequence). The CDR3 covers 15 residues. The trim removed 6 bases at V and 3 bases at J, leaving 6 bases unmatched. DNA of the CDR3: TGTGCCAGCAGCGTGGACAGGGCCTACACCGGGGAGCTGTTTTTT. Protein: CASSVDRAYTGELFF.